This TCR beta chain stems from a study of T cell clonotyping in hematopoietic cell transplantation. General study results and limits: Graft donor and pretransplant recipient Inverse Simpson Index values predicted broader posttransplant TCR diversity. Recipient TCR diversity dropped after transplant; expanded clonotypes rose from day 30 to 180.

As to time point: recipient sample about 28 days before transplant, after cytoreduction. Recipient blood drawn about 28 days pretransplant and days 30, 100, 180 after. Assay: immunoSEQ multiplex PCR; the TCRdb copy retains only in-frame clones and omits some. The sample carries about 80,000 clones, less than 96% recorded once. Of note for this clone: The antigen remains undetermined.

The sequence was collected from a woman aged 50 to 65 with acute myeloid leukemia. Some clones in this sample may be carry-over from other donors' samples. The sequences come from peripheral blood mononuclear cells, collected before stem cell transplant.

In nucleotides, the CDR3 is TGTGCCAGCAGTTTAGGACTAGCGGGAGGGCTCCGGACCCAGTACTTC. It codes for CASSLGLAGGLRTQYF. This chain links TRBV28 with TRBJ2-5; TRBD2 matches at 15 bases. The CDR3 consists of 16 residues. V lost 2 bases and J lost 7; bases outside the gene matches: 5. Germline lookup yields CDR1 MDHEN and CDR2 SYDVKM.